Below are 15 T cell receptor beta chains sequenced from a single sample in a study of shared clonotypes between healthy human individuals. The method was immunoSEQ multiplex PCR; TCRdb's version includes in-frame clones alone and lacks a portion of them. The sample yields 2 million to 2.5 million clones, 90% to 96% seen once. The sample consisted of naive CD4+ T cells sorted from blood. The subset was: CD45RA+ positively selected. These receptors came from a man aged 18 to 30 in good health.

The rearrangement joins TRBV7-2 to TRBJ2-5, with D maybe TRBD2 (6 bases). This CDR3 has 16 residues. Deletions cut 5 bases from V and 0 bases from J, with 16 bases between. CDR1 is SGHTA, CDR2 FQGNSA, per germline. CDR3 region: CASSTRLVGYQETQYF. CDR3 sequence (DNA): TGTGCCAGCAGCACCCGACTAGTGGGGTACCAAGAGACCCAGTACTTC.

The CDR3 region is CASSPLQAGGPTDTQYF. CDR3 in DNA: TGTGCCAGCTCACCCCTACAAGCGGGGGGGCCCACAGATACGCAGTATTTT. V is TRBV18 and J is TRBJ2-3; 10 positions match TRBD2. CDR1 KGHSH and CDR2 LQKENI come from the germline V gene. V was pared by 3 bases and J by 2 bases, with 8 bases of the junction left unmatched. The CDR3 is 17 residues long.

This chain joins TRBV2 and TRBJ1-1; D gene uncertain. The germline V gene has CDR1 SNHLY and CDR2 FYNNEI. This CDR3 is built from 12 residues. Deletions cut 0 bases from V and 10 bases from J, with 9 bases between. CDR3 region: CASSEAVRTAFF. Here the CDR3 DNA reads TGTGCCAGCAGTGAAGCCGTTAGAACAGCTTTCTTT.

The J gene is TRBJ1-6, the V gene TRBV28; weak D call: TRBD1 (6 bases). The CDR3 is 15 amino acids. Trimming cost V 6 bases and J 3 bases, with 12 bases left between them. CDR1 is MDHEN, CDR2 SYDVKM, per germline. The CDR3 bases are TGTGCCAGCAGATCGACAGGTAGCTATAATTCACCCCTCCACTTT. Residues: CASRSTGSYNSPLHF. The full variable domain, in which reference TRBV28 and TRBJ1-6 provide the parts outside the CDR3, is DVKVTQSSRYLVKRTGEKVFLECVQDMDHENMFWYRQDPGLGLRLIYFSYDVKMKEKGDIPEGYSVSREKKERFSLILESASTNQTSMYLCASRSTGSYNSPLHFGNGTRLTVT.

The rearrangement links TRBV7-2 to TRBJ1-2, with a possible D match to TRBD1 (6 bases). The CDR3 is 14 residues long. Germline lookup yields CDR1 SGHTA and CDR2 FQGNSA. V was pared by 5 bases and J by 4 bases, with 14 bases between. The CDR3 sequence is CASSQGGSGYGYTF. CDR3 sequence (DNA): TGTGCCAGCAGCCAAGGGGGTTCGGGCTATGGCTACACCTTC.

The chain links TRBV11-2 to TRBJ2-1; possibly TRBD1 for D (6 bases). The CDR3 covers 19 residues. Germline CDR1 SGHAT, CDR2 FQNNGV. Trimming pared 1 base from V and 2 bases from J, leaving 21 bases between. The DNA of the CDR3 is TGTGCCAGCAGCTTAGTAGGGGGAGTGGTCGTCGGCGCCTACAATGAGCAGTTCTTC. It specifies CASSLVGGVVVGAYNEQFF. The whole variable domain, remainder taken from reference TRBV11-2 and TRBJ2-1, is EAGVAQSPRYKIIEKRQSVAFWCNPISGHATLYWYQQILGQGPKLLIQFQNNGVVDDSQLPKDRFSAERLKGVDSTLKIQPAKLEDSAVYLCASSLVGGVVVGAYNEQFFGPGTRLTVL.

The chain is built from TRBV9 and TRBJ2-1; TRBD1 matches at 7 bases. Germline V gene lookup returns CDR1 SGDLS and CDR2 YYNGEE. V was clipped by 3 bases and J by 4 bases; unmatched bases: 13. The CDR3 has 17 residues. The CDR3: CASSATQGLAAYNEQFF. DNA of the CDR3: TGTGCCAGCAGCGCCACACAGGGGTTGGCGGCTTACAATGAGCAGTTCTTC.

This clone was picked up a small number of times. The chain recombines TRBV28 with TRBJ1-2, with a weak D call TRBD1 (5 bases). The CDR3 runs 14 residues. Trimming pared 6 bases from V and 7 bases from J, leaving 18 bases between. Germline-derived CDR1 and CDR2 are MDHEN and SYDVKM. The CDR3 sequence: CASSPAQGHIGYTF. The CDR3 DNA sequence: TGTGCCAGCAGCCCCGCTCAGGGTCATATTGGCTACACCTTC.

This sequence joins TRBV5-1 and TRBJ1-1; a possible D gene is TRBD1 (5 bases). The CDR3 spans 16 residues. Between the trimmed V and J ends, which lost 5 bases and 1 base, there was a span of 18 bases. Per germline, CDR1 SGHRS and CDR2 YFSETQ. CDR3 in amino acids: CASRPRVAEGNTEAFF. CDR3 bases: TGCGCCAGCAGACCCAGGGTTGCCGAGGGGAACACTGAAGCTTTCTTT.

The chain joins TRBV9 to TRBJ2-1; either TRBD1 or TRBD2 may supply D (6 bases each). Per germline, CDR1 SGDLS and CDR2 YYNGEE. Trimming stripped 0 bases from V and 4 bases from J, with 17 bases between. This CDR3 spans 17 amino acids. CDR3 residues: CASSVAGAGSLYNEQFF. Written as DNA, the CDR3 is TGTGCCAGCAGCGTAGCGGGGGCAGGCTCCTTATACAATGAGCAGTTCTTC.

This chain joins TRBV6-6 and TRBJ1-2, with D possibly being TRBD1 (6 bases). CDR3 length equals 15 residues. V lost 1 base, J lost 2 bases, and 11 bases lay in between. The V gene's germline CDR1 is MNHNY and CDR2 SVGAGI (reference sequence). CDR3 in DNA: TGTGCCAGCAGTTACTGGGGGACATCCAACTATGGCTACACCTTC. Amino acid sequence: CASSYWGTSNYGYTF.

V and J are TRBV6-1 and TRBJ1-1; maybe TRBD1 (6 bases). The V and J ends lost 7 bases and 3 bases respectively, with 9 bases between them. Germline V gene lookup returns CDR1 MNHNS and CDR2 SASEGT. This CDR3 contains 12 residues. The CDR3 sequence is CASKRGDTEAFF. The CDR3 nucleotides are TGTGCCAGCAAGAGGGGGGACACTGAAGCTTTCTTT.

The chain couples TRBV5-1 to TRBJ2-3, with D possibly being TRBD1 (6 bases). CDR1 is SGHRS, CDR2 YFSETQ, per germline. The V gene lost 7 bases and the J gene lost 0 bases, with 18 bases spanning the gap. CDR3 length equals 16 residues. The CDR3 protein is CASGRGQFSSTDTQYF. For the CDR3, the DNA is TGCGCCAGCGGGCGCGGACAGTTCTCTAGCACAGATACGCAGTATTTT.

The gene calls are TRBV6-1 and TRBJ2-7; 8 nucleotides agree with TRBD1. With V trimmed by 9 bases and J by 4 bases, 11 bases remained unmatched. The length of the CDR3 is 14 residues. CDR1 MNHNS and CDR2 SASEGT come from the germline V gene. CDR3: CASISRTGIYEQYF. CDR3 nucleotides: TGTGCCAGTATTTCTCGGACAGGGATATACGAGCAGTACTTC.

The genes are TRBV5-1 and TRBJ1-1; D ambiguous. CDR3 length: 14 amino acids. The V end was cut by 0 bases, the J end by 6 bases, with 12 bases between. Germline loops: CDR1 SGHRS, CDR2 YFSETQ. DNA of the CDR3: TGCGCCAGCAGCTTGGTGATTGGCAGCCCTGAAGCTTTCTTT. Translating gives CASSLVIGSPEAFF.